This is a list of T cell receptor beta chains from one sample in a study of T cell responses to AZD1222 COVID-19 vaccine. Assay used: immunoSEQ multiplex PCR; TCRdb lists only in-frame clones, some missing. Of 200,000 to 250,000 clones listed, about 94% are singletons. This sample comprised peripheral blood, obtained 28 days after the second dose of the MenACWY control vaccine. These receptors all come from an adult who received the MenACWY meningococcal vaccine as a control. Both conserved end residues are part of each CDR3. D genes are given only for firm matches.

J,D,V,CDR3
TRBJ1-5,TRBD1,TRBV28,CASSPSRDRARYSNQPQHF
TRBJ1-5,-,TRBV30,CAWSTAGGQPQHF
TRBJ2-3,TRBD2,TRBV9,CASSGSGRGTDTQYF
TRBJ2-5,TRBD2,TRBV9,CASSVATGGGFQETQYF
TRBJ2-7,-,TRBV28,CASQAVRETSYEQYF
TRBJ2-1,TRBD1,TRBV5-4,CASSLAGDRGRNEQFF
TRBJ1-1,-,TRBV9,CASSVGYGNTEAFF
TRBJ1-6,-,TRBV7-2,CASSLEVPGRPLHF
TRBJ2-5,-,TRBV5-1,CASSLQETQYF
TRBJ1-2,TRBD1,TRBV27,CASSLHGQGADYGYTF
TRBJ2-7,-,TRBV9,CASSVGGSYEQYF
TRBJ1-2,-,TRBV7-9,CASSQTVTIANYGYTF
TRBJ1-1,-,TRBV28,CASSYTNTEAFF
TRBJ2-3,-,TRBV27,CASSRQRSSTDTQYF
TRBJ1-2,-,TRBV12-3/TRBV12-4,CASNVAPSAQNTF
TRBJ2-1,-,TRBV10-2,CASSEYNEQFF
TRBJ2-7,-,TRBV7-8,CASRLGPLSYEQYF
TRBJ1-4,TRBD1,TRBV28,CASSLGGLRATNEKLFF
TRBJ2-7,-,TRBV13,CASSLTGLTYEQYF
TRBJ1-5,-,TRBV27,CASSASGRDNQPQHF
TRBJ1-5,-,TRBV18,CASSLEKGQSDQPQHF
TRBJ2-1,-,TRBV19,CASSIGGAQNNEQFF
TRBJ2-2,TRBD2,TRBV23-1,CASGRAGGTNTGELFF
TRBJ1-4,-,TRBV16,CASSQSNRVDEKLFF
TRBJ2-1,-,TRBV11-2,CASSFGAGLNEQFF
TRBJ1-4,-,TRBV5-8,CASSPTEGKLFF
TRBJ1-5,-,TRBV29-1,CSVGRDSNQPQHF
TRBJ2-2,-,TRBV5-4,CASSWDSGRTGELFF
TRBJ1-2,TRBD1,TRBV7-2,CASSTRTGGLANYGYTF
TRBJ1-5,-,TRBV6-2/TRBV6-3,CASSTLGGNQPQHF
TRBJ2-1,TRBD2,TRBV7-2,CASSLSGRALNEQFF
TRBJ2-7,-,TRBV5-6,CASSSSYEQYF
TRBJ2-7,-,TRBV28,CASSLFPAGAYEQYF
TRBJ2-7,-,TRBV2,CASRGVAVAYEQYF
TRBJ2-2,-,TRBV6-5,CASSYLSIHGELFF
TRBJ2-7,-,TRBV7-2,CASSSDTSYEQYF
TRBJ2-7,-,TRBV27,CASSPRTGDYEQYF
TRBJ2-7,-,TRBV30,CAWSAGYEQYF
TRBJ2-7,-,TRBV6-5,CASSKIEGYEQYF
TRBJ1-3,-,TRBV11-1,CASSLRASGGNTIYF
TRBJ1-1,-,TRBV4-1,CASSQGMNTEAFF
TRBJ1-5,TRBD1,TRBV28,CASRDRVQPQHF
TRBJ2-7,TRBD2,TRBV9,CASSAHIGTSGGDEQYF
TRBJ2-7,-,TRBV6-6,CASSFNAPKYEQYF
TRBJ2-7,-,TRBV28,CASSLPTDINSYEQYF
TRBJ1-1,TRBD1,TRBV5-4,CASSPGGGAEAFF
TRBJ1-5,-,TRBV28,CASSLTISNQPQHF
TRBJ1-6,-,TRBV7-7,CASSPRGDSPLHF
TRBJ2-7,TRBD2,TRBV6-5,CASTPTSGVYEQYF
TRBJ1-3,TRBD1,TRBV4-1,CASSQSGQAAGNTIYF
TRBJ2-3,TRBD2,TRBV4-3,CASSRLTAGGGGTDTQYF
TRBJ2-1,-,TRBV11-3,CASSPEAGISYNEQFF
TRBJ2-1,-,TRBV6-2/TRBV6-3,CASSYRERGNEQFF
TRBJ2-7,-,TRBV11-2,CAISGEGNEQYF
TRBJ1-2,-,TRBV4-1,CASSQEENYGYTF
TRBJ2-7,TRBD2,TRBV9,CASSVGGGVYEQYF
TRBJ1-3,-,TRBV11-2,CASSPRPNGNTIYF